This TCR beta chain was documented in a study of radiotherapy plus CTLA-4 blockade in lung cancer (dated by TCRdb to 2016 to 2019). Broadly, across the study: Objective responses were observed in 18% of enrolled patients, and disease control was achieved in about 32%. General findings and caveats noted by the study authors: Early dynamic changes in blood T cell clones, together with increased serum interferon-beta after radiation, were reported as the strongest predictors of response. After treatment with radiotherapy and ipilimumab, TCR clones that originated in tumors expanded in peripheral blood.

The CDR3, from cysteine to phenylalanine, totals 14 residues. This entry keeps only the CDR3 DNA: 42 bases, framed from base 1. V and J lose 5 bases and 4 bases, and a span of 17 bases separates them. CDR1 SQVTM and CDR2 ANQGSEA are derived from the germline V gene. A remark on this clone: Its antigen remains undetermined. Within one base of it there is no much larger clone, and no base qualities were kept.

The study tested focal radiation therapy combined with CTLA-4 blockade (ipilimumab) in patients with chemo-refractory metastatic non-small-cell lung cancer. The library was built by means of the immunoSEQ multiplex PCR assay. The source is immuneACCESS, and TCRdb retained only in-frame sequences with V and J called. Part of the clones is not carried over; for the studies checked, unresolved V genes explain less than half of this, and the remainder is unexplained. The sample table records 80,000 to 100,000 clones; roughly four fifths of these occur just once. The ten top clones hold around 3.6% of the sample.

The chain joins TRBV29-1 to TRBJ1-2; TRBD1 is possibly the D segment (6 matching bases). The sample here was peripheral blood, taken from a patient treated with radiotherapy plus ipilimumab. This TCR was sampled from a human donor with non-small cell lung cancer who had a partial response to radiotherapy plus ipilimumab. For the CDR3, the sequence is CSVRLTGRGYGYTF. The DNA sequence is as follows: TGCAGCGTTCGACTGACAGGCAGGGGCTATGGCTACACCTTC.